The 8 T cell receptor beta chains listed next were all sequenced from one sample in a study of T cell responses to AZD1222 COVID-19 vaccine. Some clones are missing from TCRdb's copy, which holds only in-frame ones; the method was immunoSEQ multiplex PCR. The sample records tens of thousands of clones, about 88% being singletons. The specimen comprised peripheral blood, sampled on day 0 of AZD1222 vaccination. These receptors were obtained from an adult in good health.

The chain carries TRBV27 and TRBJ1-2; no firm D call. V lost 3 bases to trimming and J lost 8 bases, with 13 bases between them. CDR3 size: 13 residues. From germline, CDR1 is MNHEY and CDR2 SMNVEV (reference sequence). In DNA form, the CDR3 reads TGTGCCAGCAGTTTGGCGGGGTTGGTGGGCTACACCTTC. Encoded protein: CASSLAGLVGYTF.

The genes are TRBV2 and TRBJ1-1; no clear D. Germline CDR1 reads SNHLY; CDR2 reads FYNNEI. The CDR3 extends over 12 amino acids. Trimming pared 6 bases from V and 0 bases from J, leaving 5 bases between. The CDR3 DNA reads TGTGCCAGCAGGAACATGAACACTGAAGCTTTCTTT. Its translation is CASRNMNTEAFF. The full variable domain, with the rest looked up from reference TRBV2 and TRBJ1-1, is EPEVTQTPSHQVTQMGQEVILRCVPISNHLYFYWYRQILGQKVEFLVSFYNNEISEKSEIFDDQFSVERPDGSNFTLKIRSTKLEDSAMYFCASRNMNTEAFFGQGTRLTVV.

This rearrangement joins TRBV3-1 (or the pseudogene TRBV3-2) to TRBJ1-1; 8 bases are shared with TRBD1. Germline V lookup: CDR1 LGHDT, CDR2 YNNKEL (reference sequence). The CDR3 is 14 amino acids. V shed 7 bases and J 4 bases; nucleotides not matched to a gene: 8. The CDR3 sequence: CASISQGAGTEAFF. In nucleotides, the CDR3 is TGTGCCAGCATCTCTCAGGGGGCCGGCACTGAAGCTTTCTTT.

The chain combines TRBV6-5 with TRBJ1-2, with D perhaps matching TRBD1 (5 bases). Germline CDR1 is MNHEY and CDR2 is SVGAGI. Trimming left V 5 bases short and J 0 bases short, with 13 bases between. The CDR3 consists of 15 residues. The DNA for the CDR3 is TGTGCCAGCAGTCGGGACGTACAAGCTAACTATGGCTACACCTTC. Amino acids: CASSRDVQANYGYTF.

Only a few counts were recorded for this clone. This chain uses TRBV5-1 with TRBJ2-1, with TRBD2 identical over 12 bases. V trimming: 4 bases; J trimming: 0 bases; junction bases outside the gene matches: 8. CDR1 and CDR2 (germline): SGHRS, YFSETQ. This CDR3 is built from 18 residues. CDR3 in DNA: TGCGCCAGCAGCAGTCGACTAGCGGGGGTTTCCTCCTACAATGAGCAGTTCTTC. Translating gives CASSSRLAGVSSYNEQFF.

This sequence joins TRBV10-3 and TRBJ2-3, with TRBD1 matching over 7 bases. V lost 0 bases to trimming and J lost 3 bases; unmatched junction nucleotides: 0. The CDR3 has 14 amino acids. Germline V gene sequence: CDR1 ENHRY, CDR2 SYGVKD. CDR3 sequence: CAISESTGTDTQYF. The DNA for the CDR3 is TGTGCCATCAGTGAGTCGACAGGGACAGATACGCAGTATTTT.

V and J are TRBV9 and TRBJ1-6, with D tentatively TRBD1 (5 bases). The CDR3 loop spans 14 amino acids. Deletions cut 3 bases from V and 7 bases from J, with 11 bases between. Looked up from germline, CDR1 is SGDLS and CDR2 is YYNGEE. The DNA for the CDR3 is TGTGCCAGCAGCGCGACTCAGGGAAATTCACCCCTCCACTTT. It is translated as CASSATQGNSPLHF. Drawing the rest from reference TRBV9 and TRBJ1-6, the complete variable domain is DSGVTQTPKHLITATGQRVTLRCSPRSGDLSVYWYQQSLDQGLQFLIQYYNGEERAKGNILERFSAQQFPDLHSELNLSSLELGDSALYFCASSATQGNSPLHFGNGTRLTVT.

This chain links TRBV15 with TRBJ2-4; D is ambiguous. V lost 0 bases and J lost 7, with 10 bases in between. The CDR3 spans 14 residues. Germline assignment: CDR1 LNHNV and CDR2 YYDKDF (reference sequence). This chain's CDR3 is CATSRDSGFNIQYF. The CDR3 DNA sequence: TGTGCCACCAGCAGAGATTCGGGCTTCAACATTCAGTACTTC.